Described below is a single T cell receptor (beta chain) sequence and its context. The CDR3 totals 13 residues. Trimming removed 0 bases from V and 7 bases from J, with 7 bases in between. The germline V gene encodes CDR1 KGHSH and CDR2 LQKENI. This specimen belongs to a study of identical twins. TCRdb passed the 5' RACE reads through MiXCR, listing each CDR3 protein once. The repertoire includes about 200,000 distinct CDR3 sequences, over 8% of them detected once, and 5.1% sits in the top ten. Source material: memory (CD45RO+) T cells sorted from blood. The chain joins TRBV18 to TRBJ2-1; D uncertain. The sequence came from a woman under 30 in good health. CDR3 sequence (DNA): TGTGCCAGCTCACCACCGTCCCAGAATGAGCAGTTCTTC. It yields the protein CASSPPSQNEQFF.